A selection of T cell receptor beta chains follows, all from one sample in a study of blood T cell repertoires in COVID-19. Sequencing used immunoSEQ multiplex PCR; TCRdb keeps in-frame clones, though not all of them. The sample holds approximately 220,000 clones; about nine tenths are singletons and the top ten take over 3%. The sequenced material came from PBMCs or T cells enriched from blood (not recorded which). The receptors originated from a woman aged 40 to 50 with acute COVID-19. The CDR3 runs from the conserved cysteine through the conserved F or W. A D gene is named only where the DNA matches it firmly. Clone sizes are given selectively: once, few, many, or a class where the clone is expanded.

V gene	clone size	D gene	J gene	CDR3 DNA	CDR3 protein
TRBV6-5	once	TRBD1	TRBJ1-1	TGTGCCAGCAGTACAGGGGGCACTTACACTGAAGCTTTCTTT	CASSTGGTYTEAFF
TRBV7-2	once	TRBD1	TRBJ2-2	TGTGCCAGCCCTACAGGGGGCGACACCGGGGAGCTGTTTTTT	CASPTGGDTGELFF
TRBV3-1/TRBV3-2	-	TRBD2	TRBJ2-1	TGTGCCAGCAGCCAAGGAGGACTAGCGGGGGGGCTGAGTTACAATGAGCAGTTCTTC	CASSQGGLAGGLSYNEQFF
TRBV3-1/TRBV3-2	few	-	TRBJ1-1	TGTGCCAGCAGCCAGGTATTGGAGGGTTCTGAAGCTTTCTTT	CASSQVLEGSEAFF
TRBV18	few	-	TRBJ2-5	TGTGCCAGCTCACCGAGGAGAGAGACCCAGTACTTC	CASSPRRETQYF
TRBV5-1	-	TRBD1	TRBJ2-5	TGCGCCAGCAGCTTGGCTGTGACAGGGAGTCGGGAGACCCAGTACTTC	CASSLAVTGSRETQYF
TRBV19	-	TRBD1	TRBJ1-1	TGTGCCAGTAACGCCTACTCGGGACAGGGAGGGAGTGAAGCTTTCTTT	CASNAYSGQGGSEAFF
TRBV3-1/TRBV3-2	-	-	TRBJ2-7	TGTGCCAGCAGCCAAGGTGGAGGAAACGAGCAGTACTTC	CASSQGGGNEQYF
TRBV6-6	many	TRBD1	TRBJ1-2	TGTGCCAGCAGTTTTCAACAGGGGGCAGGCTACACCTTC	CASSFQQGAGYTF
TRBV19	few	-	TRBJ1-1	TGTGCCAGTAGTATAGACACCAGGGTAAACACTGAAGCTTTCTTT	CASSIDTRVNTEAFF
TRBV15	-	TRBD1	TRBJ1-4	TGTGCCACCAGCAGAACCACCCTCGACGGGGCCGACAGGGGGCGTGAAAAACTGTTTTTT	CATSRTTLDGADRGREKLFF
TRBV9	-	TRBD1	TRBJ1-3	TGTGCCAGCAGCGCGGACAGGCTGGGACAGATCTCTGGAAACACCATATATTTT	CASSADRLGQISGNTIYF
TRBV4-3	-	-	TRBJ1-2	TGCGCCAGCAGCCAAGATTCAGGGCGACAGGACTATGGCTACACCTTC	CASSQDSGRQDYGYTF
TRBV6-4	-	-	TRBJ2-3	TGTGCCAGCAGTGACGGGCCTAGAGGGGGAGATACGCAGTATTTT	CASSDGPRGGDTQYF
TRBV10-1	-	-	TRBJ1-1	TGCGCCAGCAGTGAGAGCAGGGGCCGGACTGAAGCTTTCTTT	CASSESRGRTEAFF
TRBV5-1	-	TRBD2	TRBJ2-3	TGCGCCAGCAGCTTGGAACTAGCGGTTGGCACAGATACGCAGTATTTT	CASSLELAVGTDTQYF
TRBV18	-	-	TRBJ1-5	TGTGCCAGCTCACCGGGATGGACAGAGGATCAGCCCCAGCATTTT	CASSPGWTEDQPQHF
TRBV2	-	-	TRBJ1-5	TGTGCCAGCAGTGAACAGATGGTCGGGCAGCCCCAGCATTTT	CASSEQMVGQPQHF
TRBV13	-	TRBD2	TRBJ2-3	TGTGCCAGCAGCGGAGTGGGGCTAGCGGGGGGGCTAGGAACAGATACGCAGTATTTT	CASSGVGLAGGLGTDTQYF
TRBV5-4	-	-	TRBJ1-2	TGTGCCAGCAGCCAAGACAGCTACTATGGCTACACCTTC	CASSQDSYYGYTF
TRBV9	-	-	TRBJ2-7	TGTGCCAGCAGCCCCCGGCAGGGGGAGGCCTACGAGCAGTACTTC	CASSPRQGEAYEQYF
TRBV3-1/TRBV3-2	-	-	TRBJ1-1	TGTGCCAGCAGCCAACGCCCGGGGTTGTCTGAAGCTTTCTTT	CASSQRPGLSEAFF
TRBV6-5	-	TRBD1	TRBJ2-7	TGTGCCAGCAAAGGGCAGGGGGCTTACGAGCAGTACTTC	CASKGQGAYEQYF
TRBV15	-	-	TRBJ1-6	TGTGCCACCAGCCGTAAGACAGGACACGGTAATTCACCCCTCCACTTT	CATSRKTGHGNSPLHF
TRBV12-3/TRBV12-4	-	-	TRBJ1-2	TGTGCCAGCAGCCTAACAGGGAACTATGGCTACACCTTC	CASSLTGNYGYTF
TRBV5-6	few	TRBD1	TRBJ1-5	TGTGCCAGCAGCTTGGGGACAGGGCGTGAAGGGCAGCCCCAGCATTTT	CASSLGTGREGQPQHF
TRBV27	-	-	TRBJ1-1	TGTGCCAGCAGCCAGGGGACTGAAGCTTTCTTT	CASSQGTEAFF
TRBV27	-	-	TRBJ1-5	TGTGCCAGCAGTTGGCAGGCAGGTCAGCCCCAGCATTTT	CASSWQAGQPQHF
TRBV11-3	-	-	TRBJ1-1	TGTGCCAGCAGCTTAGGCGGGAACACTGAAGCTTTCTTT	CASSLGGNTEAFF
TRBV6-1	-	-	TRBJ1-2	TGTGCCAGCAGTGATATTAGCTATGGCTACACCTTC	CASSDISYGYTF
TRBV9	-	-	TRBJ1-3	TGTGCCAGCAGCGTAGCAGGAACCTCTGGAAACACCATATATTTT	CASSVAGTSGNTIYF
TRBV5-1	-	-	TRBJ1-4	TGCGCCAGCAGCCGCGTGGCAGGGTATGATGAAAAACTGTTTTTT	CASSRVAGYDEKLFF
TRBV7-9	-	-	TRBJ1-5	TGTGCCAGCAGCCCCACAACCGACAATCAGCCCCAGCATTTT	CASSPTTDNQPQHF
TRBV9	-	-	TRBJ2-2	TGTGCCAGCAGCGTAGCGTCCGAGGCCGGGGAGCTGTTTTTT	CASSVASEAGELFF
TRBV10-2	-	-	TRBJ2-7	TGCGCCAGCAGTGAGTCTTTCGGGGTCGAGCAGTACTTC	CASSESFGVEQYF
TRBV27	-	TRBD1	TRBJ1-5	TGTGCCAGCAGTCACCAGGAGGGTCAGGGGGTTCAGCCCCAGCATTTT	CASSHQEGQGVQPQHF
TRBV7-2	once	TRBD1	TRBJ1-1	TGTGCCAGCAGCCCGTCGACAGGGTCGAACACTGAAGCTTTCTTT	CASSPSTGSNTEAFF
TRBV27	-	-	TRBJ1-1	TGTGCCAGCGGGACACCCCGTGAAGCTTTCTTT	CASGTPREAFF
TRBV11-1	-	TRBD1	TRBJ2-1	TGTGCCAGCAGCTTAGGAAGGGGGCTTGGATTTGAGCAGTTCTTC	CASSLGRGLGFEQFF
TRBV10-3	-	-	TRBJ1-1	TGTGCCATCAGTGGGAGTACTAACACTGAAGCTTTCTTT	CAISGSTNTEAFF
TRBV27	-	-	TRBJ1-2	TGTGCCAGCAGTTTCCGACAGAACCCTTATGGCTACACCTTC	CASSFRQNPYGYTF
TRBV9	-	TRBD1	TRBJ1-2	TGTGCCAGCAGCGTGACCCCGGGACAGGGGGCCTTTGGCTACACCTTC	CASSVTPGQGAFGYTF